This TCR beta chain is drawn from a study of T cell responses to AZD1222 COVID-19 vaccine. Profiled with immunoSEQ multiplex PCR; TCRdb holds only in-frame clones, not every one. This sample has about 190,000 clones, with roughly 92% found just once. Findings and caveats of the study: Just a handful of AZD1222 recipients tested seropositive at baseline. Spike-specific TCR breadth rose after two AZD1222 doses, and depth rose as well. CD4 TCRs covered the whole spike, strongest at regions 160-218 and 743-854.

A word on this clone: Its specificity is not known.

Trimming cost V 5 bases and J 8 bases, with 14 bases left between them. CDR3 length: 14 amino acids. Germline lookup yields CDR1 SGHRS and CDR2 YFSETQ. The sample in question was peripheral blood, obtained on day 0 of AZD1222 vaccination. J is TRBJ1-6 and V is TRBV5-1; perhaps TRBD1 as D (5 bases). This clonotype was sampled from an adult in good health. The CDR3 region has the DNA TGCGCCAGCAGAGGGACCCCTGATGATTCACCCCTCCACTTT. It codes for CASRGTPDDSPLHF.